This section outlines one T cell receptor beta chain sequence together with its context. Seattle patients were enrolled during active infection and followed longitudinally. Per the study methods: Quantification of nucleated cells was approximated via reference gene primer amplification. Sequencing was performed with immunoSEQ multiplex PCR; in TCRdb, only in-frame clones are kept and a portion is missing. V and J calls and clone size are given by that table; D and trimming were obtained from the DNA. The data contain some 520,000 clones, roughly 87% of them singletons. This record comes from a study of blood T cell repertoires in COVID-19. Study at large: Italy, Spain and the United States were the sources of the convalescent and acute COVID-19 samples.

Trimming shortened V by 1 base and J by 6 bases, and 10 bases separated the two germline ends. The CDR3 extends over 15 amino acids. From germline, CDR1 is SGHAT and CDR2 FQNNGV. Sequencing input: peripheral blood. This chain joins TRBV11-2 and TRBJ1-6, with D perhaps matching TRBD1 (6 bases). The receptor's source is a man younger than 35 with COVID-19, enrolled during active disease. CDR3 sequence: CASSLGRGANSPLHF. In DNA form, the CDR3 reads TGTGCCAGCAGCTTAGGTCGGGGGGCTAATTCACCCCTCCACTTT.